The next 28 T cell receptor beta chains were all read from a single sample in a study of T cell responses to AZD1222 COVID-19 vaccine. Generated by immunoSEQ multiplex PCR, the TCRdb table keeps only in-frame clones and is missing some. The data contain about 150,000 clones, around 90% of them singletons. Sample: peripheral blood, taken 28 days after the second AZD1222 dose. These receptor sequences come from an adult who received the AZD1222 COVID-19 vaccine.

The chain recombines TRBV6-6 with TRBJ2-7; 8 nucleotides align to TRBD2. The CDR3 spans 14 residues. CDR1 is MNHNY and CDR2 is SVGAGI in the germline V gene (reference sequence). Trimming at V came to 4 bases and at J to 4 bases, leaving 6 bases not matched to a gene. CDR3 protein: CASSLSTSGYEQYF. The CDR3 nucleotides are TGTGCCAGCAGTTTATCCACTAGCGGTTACGAGCAGTACTTC.

The chain carries TRBV6-5 and TRBJ1-2; D call uncertain. V was clipped by 6 bases and J by 8 bases, with 13 bases between them. The CDR3 has 12 residues. Germline V lookup: CDR1 MNHEY, CDR2 SVGAGI. CDR3 coding DNA: TGTGCCAGCAGAGGGATGTCCGGGGGCTACACCTTC. Protein sequence: CASRGMSGGYTF.

About this clone: One end of the junction varies from germline; a read error may be responsible. The chain carries TRBV10-1 and TRBJ1-5, with 9 bases fitting TRBD1. In germline, CDR1 is WNHNN, CDR2 SYGVQD (reference sequence). The CDR3 extends over 13 amino acids. Written as DNA, the CDR3 is TGCGCCAGTGCCACAGGGGGCAAACAGCCCCAGCATTTT. Its protein is CASATGGKQPQHF.

V gene TRBV5-1 combines with J gene TRBJ2-7; D not resolved. CDR1 is SGHRS and CDR2 is YFSETQ in the germline V gene. The V end lost 2 bases, the J end lost 3 bases, and 15 bases lay between the germline ends. The CDR3 loop spans 15 amino acids. The CDR3 protein is CASSFYPSGNYEQYF. DNA of the CDR3: TGCGCCAGCAGCTTTTATCCGTCCGGAAACTACGAGCAGTACTTC. Looking up the rest from reference TRBV5-1 and TRBJ2-7 gives the full variable domain: KAGVTQTPRYLIKTRGQQVTLSCSPISGHRSVSWYQQTPGQGLQFLFEYFSETQRNKGNFPGRFSGRQFSNSRSEMNVSTLELGDSALYLCASSFYPSGNYEQYFGPGTRLTVT.

This clone came up a few times. The chain carries TRBV4-3 and TRBJ1-6, with a tentative D call TRBD1 (5 bases). This CDR3 has 15 amino acids. The germline V and J ends were trimmed by 0 bases and 9 bases, with 12 bases remaining between them. CDR1 is LGHNA and CDR2 is YSLEER in the germline V gene. CDR3 amino acids: CASSQDRVRGSPLHF. The CDR3 DNA sequence: TGCGCCAGCAGCCAAGACAGGGTACGCGGTTCACCCCTCCACTTT.

The gene calls are TRBV15 and TRBJ1-4; 9 nucleotides match TRBD1. V shed 1 base and J 2 bases; nucleotides not matched to a gene: 11. Germline CDR1 reads LNHNV; CDR2 reads YYDKDF (reference sequence). The CDR3 is 19 amino acids. CDR3 sequence: CATSRGQGVGERTNEKLFF. The CDR3 nucleotides read TGTGCCACCAGCAGAGGACAGGGGGTGGGGGAACGGACTAATGAAAAACTGTTTTTT.

V is TRBV7-6 and J is TRBJ2-5, with TRBD2 identical over 11 bases. This CDR3 spans 15 amino acids. With V trimmed by 5 bases and J by 7 bases, 9 bases remained unmatched. CDR1 is SGHVS and CDR2 is FNYEAQ in the germline V gene. The CDR3 reads CASSQGLAEVGTQYF. In nucleotides, the CDR3 is TGTGCCAGCAGCCAGGGACTAGCGGAGGTGGGGACCCAGTACTTC.

The V gene is TRBV5-1, the J gene TRBJ1-4; D not resolved. Between the trimmed V and J ends, which lost 0 bases and 5 bases, there was a span of 11 bases. CDR1 is SGHRS and CDR2 is YFSETQ in the germline V gene. The CDR3 sequence is 15 residues long. CDR3 residues: CASSLAGGSNEKLFF. CDR3 coding DNA: TGCGCCAGCAGCTTGGCCGGAGGATCGAATGAAAAACTGTTTTTT.

The chain links TRBV27 to TRBJ2-5; TRBD2 matches 7 bases. The CDR3 covers 14 residues. CDR1 and CDR2 (germline): MNHEY, SMNVEV (reference sequence). J lost 2 bases, V lost 6 bases, and 6 bases had no gene match. In DNA, the CDR3 is TGTGCCAGCAGCCCTCGACTAGCTCAAGAGACCCAGTACTTC. This gives the protein CASSPRLAQETQYF.

V usage is TRBV5-1 and J usage is TRBJ2-7; D is possibly TRBD1 or TRBD2 (5 bases each). Trimming removed 0 bases from V and 2 bases from J, with 9 bases in between. The CDR3 runs 14 residues. From germline, CDR1 is SGHRS and CDR2 YFSETQ. The CDR3 DNA follows: TGCGCCAGCAGCTTGGGAGGGGTGACCTACGAGCAGTACTTC. As protein: CASSLGGVTYEQYF.

The chain employs TRBV19 and TRBJ1-2; D perhaps matches TRBD1 (6 bases). The CDR3 consists of 12 residues. Per germline, CDR1 LNHDA and CDR2 SQIVND (reference sequence). V lost 8 bases, J lost 8 bases, and 15 bases lay in between. This chain's CDR3 is CASRNRDSGYTF. The CDR3 region has the DNA TGTGCCAGTCGTAACAGGGACTCCGGCTACACCTTC.

The chain has TRBV7-2 and TRBJ2-6, with D possibly being TRBD1 (6 bases). The germline V gene has CDR1 SGHTA and CDR2 FQGNSA. The V and J ends lost 1 base and 0 bases respectively, with 7 bases between them. The CDR3 loop spans 16 amino acids. The CDR3 loop reads CASSLGDNSGANVLTF. DNA of the CDR3: TGTGCCAGCAGCTTAGGGGACAACTCTGGGGCCAACGTCCTGACTTTC. The full variable domain, rest sourced from reference TRBV7-2 and TRBJ2-6, is GAGVSQSPSNKVTEKGKDVELRCDPISGHTALYWYRQSLGQGLEFLIYFQGNSAPDKSGLPSDRFSAERTGGSVSTLTIQRTQQEDSAVYLCASSLGDNSGANVLTFGAGSRLTVL.

This sequence joins TRBV5-4 and TRBJ2-2, with D perhaps TRBD2 (5 bases). The CDR3 has 16 residues. Per the germline V gene, CDR1 is SGHNT and CDR2 is YYREEE (reference sequence). V was pared by 3 bases and J by 1 base, with 13 bases between. The CDR3 loop is CASSSGKLMNTGELFF. CDR3 nucleotide sequence: TGTGCCAGCAGCTCGGGGAAGCTCATGAACACCGGGGAGCTGTTTTTT.

The chain is built from TRBV4-1 and TRBJ2-3; 7 nucleotides match TRBD1. The J segment lost 2 bases and the V segment lost 5 bases, leaving 10 bases of the junction unmatched. CDR3 length: 16 amino acids. From germline, CDR1 is MGHRA and CDR2 YSYEKL. The CDR3 nucleotides are TGCGCCAGCAGCGCCCACGGGACAGCATACACAGATACGCAGTATTTT. This codes for CASSAHGTAYTDTQYF.

The chain has TRBV10-2 and TRBJ1-5, with D possibly TRBD1 on 6 matching bases. CDR1 and CDR2 (germline): WSHSY, SAAADI. CDR3 length: 15 residues. V was trimmed by 7 bases and J by 6 bases, leaving 19 bases between them. This CDR3 is CASTTGQRNGQPQHF. CDR3 DNA sequence: TGCGCCAGCACCACGGGACAACGCAATGGTCAGCCCCAGCATTTT.

Details on this clone: At one of its ends the junction is not consistent with the germline gene, which may arise from a read error. V is TRBV25-1 and J is TRBJ1-1; no clear D gene. CDR1 is MGHDK and CDR2 is SYGVNS in the germline V gene. The CDR3 is 12 amino acids. CDR3 DNA: TGTGCCAGTAGTGCAGGCGGCAGGCCGGCTTTCTTT. Its translation: CASSAGGRPAFF.

The gene calls are TRBV6-2 or TRBV6-3 and TRBJ2-7, with 8 bases lining up with TRBD2. CDR3 length: 13 amino acids. The V gene's germline CDR1 is MNHEY and CDR2 SVGEGT. Trimming cost V 6 bases and J 2 bases; bases outside gene matches: 3. The CDR3 bases are TGTGCCAGCAGCACTAGCGGAACCTACGAGCAGTACTTC. This translates into CASSTSGTYEQYF.

The chain employs TRBV6-2 or TRBV6-3 and TRBJ1-5; no firm D call. V was clipped by 0 bases and J by 3 bases, with 9 bases between them. The V gene's germline CDR1 is MNHEY and CDR2 SVGEGT. The CDR3 length is 15 residues. In nucleotides, the CDR3 is TGTGCCAGCAGTTACTCGATAAACCCCAATCAGCCCCAGCATTTT. Its protein is CASSYSINPNQPQHF.

A note on this clone: Additional DNA sequences in this sample encode the identical CDR3. The chain combines TRBV27 with TRBJ2-7; D is uncertain. Germline V gene sequence: CDR1 MNHEY, CDR2 SMNVEV (reference sequence). Trimming cost V 6 bases and J 7 bases, with 16 bases left between them. The CDR3 has 13 amino acids. CDR3 region: CASRTFTLGEQYF. CDR3 nucleotide sequence: TGTGCCAGCAGGACGTTCACTCTAGGTGAGCAGTACTTC.

This sequence joins TRBV15 and TRBJ2-7, with a tentative D call TRBD2 (6 bases). Germline lookup yields CDR1 LNHNV and CDR2 YYDKDF (reference sequence). This CDR3 is built from 15 residues. The germline V and J ends were trimmed by 1 base and 3 bases, with 13 bases remaining between them. The CDR3 loop reads CATSRGAGKYYEQYF. The CDR3 bases are TGTGCCACCAGCAGAGGGGCGGGGAAATACTACGAGCAGTACTTC.

V gene TRBV10-3 combines with J gene TRBJ1-6; D is unclear. Germline loops: CDR1 ENHRY, CDR2 SYGVKD. This CDR3 spans 12 amino acids. Trimming took 4 bases from V and 8 from J, leaving 6 bases between them. CDR3 sequence (DNA): TGTGCCATCAGTGTCGGCGATTCACCCCTCCACTTT. Its protein is CAISVGDSPLHF.

V is TRBV21-1 and J is TRBJ2-7; no DNA check was done on the table's D call, TRBD2. TRBV21-1 is labeled a pseudogene. The CDR3 length is 15 residues. The CDR3 region has the DNA TGTGCCAGCCTTAGGACTAGCGGGTTCTCCTACGAGCAGTACTTC. It codes for CASLRTSGFSYEQYF.

V and J are TRBV12-3 or TRBV12-4 and TRBJ1-2, with D possibly TRBD1 on 5 matching bases. V was cut by 10 bases and J by 0 bases, with 12 bases left in between. The CDR3 loop spans 13 amino acids. DNA of the CDR3: TGTGCCATCAGACGACAGACTAACTATGGCTACACCTTC. Its protein is CAIRRQTNYGYTF.

The chain joins TRBV28 to TRBJ1-5; 7 bases map to TRBD1. Germline loops: CDR1 MDHEN, CDR2 SYDVKM. The trim removed 4 bases at V and 0 bases at J, leaving 0 bases unmatched. CDR3 size: 14 residues. The CDR3, as DNA: TGTGCCAGCAGTTACAGGGGTAGCAATCAGCCCCAGCATTTT. It is translated as CASSYRGSNQPQHF.

The rearrangement links TRBV7-8 to TRBJ1-1; possibly TRBD1 for D (5 bases). The V end lost 2 bases, the J end lost 5 bases, and 15 bases lay between the germline ends. This CDR3 comprises 15 residues. CDR1 is SGHVS and CDR2 is FQNEAQ in the germline V gene. In DNA, the CDR3 is TGTGCCAGCAGCTTATCGGGGGAGGGTAGGACTGAAGCTTTCTTT. Amino acid sequence: CASSLSGEGRTEAFF.

This rearrangement joins TRBV27 to TRBJ1-3; possible D gene TRBD1, 6 bases. Per the germline V gene, CDR1 is MNHEY and CDR2 is SMNVEV (reference sequence). The V and J ends lost 6 bases and 0 bases respectively, with 12 bases between them. The CDR3 has 15 amino acids. The CDR3 spells CASRGGESSGNTIYF. The CDR3 bases are TGTGCCAGCAGAGGGGGGGAAAGCTCTGGAAACACCATATATTTT.

This rearrangement joins TRBV11-3 to TRBJ2-7; D call uncertain. This CDR3 comprises 15 residues. In germline, CDR1 is SGHNT, CDR2 YENEEA. Trimming cost V 5 bases and J 1 base, with 15 bases left between them. CDR3 DNA sequence: TGTGCCAGCAGCCCCCGGGCTAGTGCGTCCTACGAGCAGTACTTC. It specifies CASSPRASASYEQYF.

This sequence joins TRBV7-3 and TRBJ2-1, with D possibly being TRBD1 (6 bases). CDR3 length equals 15 residues. Deletions cut 1 base from V and 0 bases from J, with 7 bases between. Germline CDR1 reads SGHTA; CDR2 reads FQGTGA. CDR3 DNA: TGTGCCAGCAGCTTAAGCAGGGGCTCCTACAATGAGCAGTTCTTC. The encoded protein is CASSLSRGSYNEQFF.